The clone carrying this T cell receptor (beta chain) came up a few times. As yet, its antigen is unknown. After CD4+ and CD8+ cells were isolated by positive magnetic bead selection, their purity was checked by flow cytometry. Authors' processing steps: Published virus-specific TCRB sequences were rarely matched by patient CD8+ clones larger than 1%. Sequencing used immunoSEQ multiplex PCR; TCRdb keeps in-frame clones, though not all of them. The V and J calls and clone size are taken from that table; D and trimming were inferred from the DNA. The top ten clones hold 68% of a sample with some 3,600 clones, under 90% of them seen once. This specimen comes from a study of somatic mutations in cytotoxic T cells in rheumatoid arthritis. The CDR3 has 14 residues. V was clipped by 0 bases and J by 2 bases; unmatched bases: 0. Germline values: CDR1 MNHNY, CDR2 SVGAGI (reference sequence). Study-wide results and limits: Increasing age coincided with elevated CD8+ clonality among rheumatoid arthritis patients, though not among healthy controls.

The clonotype originates from a man between 40 and 49 years old with rheumatoid arthritis. The material sequenced was CD8+ T cells sorted from blood. J is TRBJ2-7 and V is TRBV6-6; 8 bases match TRBD2. CDR3 nucleotide sequence: TGTGCCAGCAGTTACTCGACTAGCGCCTACGAGCAGTACTTC. It is translated as CASSYSTSAYEQYF.